Below, 11 T cell receptor beta chains from the same sample are listed, as sequenced in a study of cytomegalovirus exposure and HLA in healthy donors. The PCR had 60 Vbeta and 13 Jbeta primers. Measured with immunoSEQ multiplex PCR; TCRdb has only the in-frame clones, and not every one. The sample carries some 120,000 clones, about 78% recorded once. The sequenced material came from PBMCs. The receptor source for this set is a woman aged 40 to 50 in good health and CMV-seropositive.

V and J are TRBV18 and TRBJ1-4; no clear D. Trimming left V 4 bases short and J 0 bases short, with 9 bases between. The CDR3 runs to 15 residues. CDR1 and CDR2 from the germline V gene are KGHSH and LQKENI. The CDR3 DNA sequence: TGTGCCAGCTCACTCGACTTTGCAACTAATGAAAAACTGTTTTTT. It encodes CASSLDFATNEKLFF.

This chain uses TRBV4-2 with TRBJ1-3; TRBD1 matches 8 bases. V lost 4 bases, J lost 0 bases, and 11 bases stayed unmatched. Germline V gives CDR1 LGHNA, CDR2 YNFKEQ. This CDR3 comprises 18 residues. The CDR3 protein is CASSPLAGTGVSGNTIYF. As DNA, the CDR3 is TGTGCCAGCAGCCCGTTGGCTGGGACAGGAGTCTCTGGAAACACCATATATTTT.

The chain links TRBV7-8 to TRBJ1-4, with D possibly being TRBD1 (6 bases). The V and J ends lost 3 bases and 1 base respectively, with 15 bases between them. The length of the CDR3 is 17 residues. In germline, CDR1 is SGHVS, CDR2 FQNEAQ. The CDR3 region has the DNA TGTGCCAGCAGCTTCGGGCGGGGGCTAGAAACTAATGAAAAACTGTTTTTT. It specifies CASSFGRGLETNEKLFF. Variable domain in full (rest from reference TRBV7-8 and TRBJ1-4): GAGVSQSPRYKVAKRGQDVALRCDPISGHVSLFWYQQALGQGPEFLTYFQNEAQLDKSGLPSDRFFAERPEGSVSTLKIQRTQQEDSAVYLCASSFGRGLETNEKLFFGSGTQLSVL.

The chain links TRBV23-1 to TRBJ1-5; D uncertain. TRBV23-1 is an open reading frame, and its role is uncertain. The ends were cut back, 0 bases at V and 1 base at J, with 7 bases in the middle. The CDR3 runs 15 residues. The CDR3 reads CASSQSAGSNQPQHF. In DNA form, the CDR3 reads TGCGCCAGCAGTCAATCGGCGGGGAGCAATCAGCCCCAGCATTTT.

The chain couples TRBV27 to TRBJ2-6; TRBD1 matches at 8 bases. The CDR3 length is 18 residues. V was pared by 5 bases and J by 0 bases, with 9 bases of the junction left unmatched. The V gene's germline CDR1 is MNHEY and CDR2 SMNVEV (reference sequence). CDR3 in amino acids: CASSGPGQAHSGANVLTF. As DNA, the CDR3 is TGTGCCAGCAGTGGGCCGGGACAGGCCCACTCTGGGGCCAACGTCCTGACTTTC.

The rearrangement joins TRBV7-2 to TRBJ2-3; a weak D match, TRBD2 (6 bases). The ends were cut back, 7 bases at V and 5 bases at J, with 16 bases in the middle. The CDR3 extends over 14 amino acids. From germline, CDR1 is SGHTA and CDR2 FQGNSA. CDR3 nucleotides: TGTGCCAGCACCTTCGGAGGGAAAAGAGATACGCAGTATTTT. It codes for CASTFGGKRDTQYF.

The rearrangement links TRBV9 to TRBJ2-1; 8 nucleotides match TRBD2. V shed 4 bases and J 9 bases; nucleotides not matched to a gene: 9. CDR3 size: 14 residues. In germline, CDR1 is SGDLS, CDR2 YYNGEE. CDR3 amino acids: CASSRTGTSIEQFF. DNA of the CDR3: TGTGCCAGCAGCCGGACCGGGACTAGTATTGAGCAGTTCTTC.

This clone was observed a single time. The gene calls are TRBV7-2 and TRBJ1-2, with D perhaps matching TRBD1 (6 bases). CDR3 length: 14 amino acids. Trimming took 5 bases from V and 2 from J, leaving 12 bases between them. Germline V gene sequence: CDR1 SGHTA, CDR2 FQGNSA. CDR3 in amino acids: CASSPNGGNYGYTF. DNA for the CDR3: TGTGCCAGCAGCCCAAATGGGGGCAACTATGGCTACACCTTC.

This chain connects TRBV2 to TRBJ2-3; possibly TRBD2 for D (6 bases). CDR3 size: 14 residues. V gave up 5 bases and J gave up 0 bases, with 9 bases separating them. Germline CDR1 reads SNHLY; CDR2 reads FYNNEI. DNA of the CDR3: TGTGCCAGCAGTCTAGCGCGGAGCACAGATACGCAGTATTTT. It is translated as CASSLARSTDTQYF.

In its sample, this clone was seen a few times. This sample includes further DNA sequences coding for the same CDR3. In nucleotides, the CDR3 is TGTGCCAGCAGTGGCCGACTAGCGGGGGGCTACGAGCAGTACTTC. Amino acid sequence: CASSGRLAGGYEQYF. The chain uses TRBV2 and TRBJ2-7; 13 nucleotides line up with TRBD2. Germline lookup yields CDR1 SNHLY and CDR2 FYNNEI. Trimming cost V 4 bases and J 3 bases; bases outside gene matches: 3. The CDR3 runs to 15 residues.

This chain connects TRBV19 to TRBJ2-1; 10 nucleotides align to TRBD2. CDR3 length: 12 residues. Losses at the gene ends were 8 bases for V and 9 bases for J; bases not matched to a gene: 4. The V gene's germline CDR1 is LNHDA and CDR2 SQIVND (reference sequence). The CDR3 sequence is CASFSGGSEQFF. In DNA form, the CDR3 reads TGTGCCAGTTTTAGCGGGGGGAGTGAGCAGTTCTTC.